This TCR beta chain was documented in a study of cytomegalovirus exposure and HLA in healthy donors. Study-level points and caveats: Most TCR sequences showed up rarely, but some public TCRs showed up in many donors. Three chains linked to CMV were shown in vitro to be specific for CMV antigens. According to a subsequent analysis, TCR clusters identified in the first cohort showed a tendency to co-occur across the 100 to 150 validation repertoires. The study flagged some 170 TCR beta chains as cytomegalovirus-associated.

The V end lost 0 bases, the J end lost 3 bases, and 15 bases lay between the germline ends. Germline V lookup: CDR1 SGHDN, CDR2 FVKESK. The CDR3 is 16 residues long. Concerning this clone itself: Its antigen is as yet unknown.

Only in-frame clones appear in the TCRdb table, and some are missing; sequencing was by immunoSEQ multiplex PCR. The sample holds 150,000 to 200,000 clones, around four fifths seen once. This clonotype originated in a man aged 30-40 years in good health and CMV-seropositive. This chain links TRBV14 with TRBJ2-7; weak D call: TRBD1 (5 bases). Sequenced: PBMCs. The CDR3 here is CASSQDWPKGYYEQYF. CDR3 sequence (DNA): TGTGCCAGCAGCCAAGATTGGCCCAAGGGGTACTACGAGCAGTACTTC.